These T cell receptor beta chains were read from a single sample in a study of blood T cell repertoires in COVID-19. Sequencing used immunoSEQ multiplex PCR; TCRdb keeps in-frame clones, though not all of them. The sample has over 100,000 clones; 60% to 75% are singletons. The sample consisted of peripheral blood. These receptors were taken from a woman in her 70s with acute or convalescent COVID-19. Both conserved end residues are trimmed from each CDR3. Each record gives: D gene, V gene, clone size, J gene, CDR3 protein. The D gene is left open where the match is weak. Only part of the rows carry a size: once, few, many, or a class if the clone is expanded.

d_call: TRBD2; v_call: TRBV2; clone_size: .; j_call: TRBJ2-3; cdr3_aa: ASMGGADTQY
d_call: .; v_call: TRBV6-5; clone_size: .; j_call: TRBJ2-1; cdr3_aa: ASSYGQAYNEQF
d_call: .; v_call: TRBV5-6; clone_size: many; j_call: TRBJ2-7; cdr3_aa: ASRGSSYEQY
d_call: TRBD1; v_call: TRBV5-1; clone_size: .; j_call: TRBJ1-2; cdr3_aa: ASSTGDRPPYGYT
d_call: .; v_call: TRBV30; clone_size: .; j_call: TRBJ1-2; cdr3_aa: ALGQRHLEEGYT
d_call: .; v_call: TRBV10-2; clone_size: .; j_call: TRBJ2-7; cdr3_aa: ASKRGEEQY
d_call: TRBD1; v_call: TRBV5-4; clone_size: once; j_call: TRBJ1-2; cdr3_aa: ASSLSTGGNGYT
d_call: TRBD1; v_call: TRBV4-1; clone_size: .; j_call: TRBJ1-3; cdr3_aa: ASSQGIIEGAKRNTIY
d_call: .; v_call: TRBV7-9; clone_size: .; j_call: TRBJ1-6; cdr3_aa: ASSLGGGSPLH
d_call: TRBD1; v_call: TRBV30; clone_size: .; j_call: TRBJ1-6; cdr3_aa: AWTRQGFSPLH
d_call: .; v_call: TRBV19; clone_size: .; j_call: TRBJ2-2; cdr3_aa: ASTAGSNTGELF
d_call: .; v_call: TRBV7-9; clone_size: .; j_call: TRBJ1-2; cdr3_aa: ASSSPRLTQANYGYT
d_call: .; v_call: TRBV12-5; clone_size: .; j_call: TRBJ1-1; cdr3_aa: ASALQVGAF
d_call: TRBD1; v_call: TRBV19; clone_size: few; j_call: TRBJ1-3; cdr3_aa: ASSPGQVKTAIY
d_call: TRBD1; v_call: TRBV10-2; clone_size: few; j_call: TRBJ1-4; cdr3_aa: ASSESGQGEKLF
d_call: TRBD1; v_call: TRBV14; clone_size: .; j_call: TRBJ2-7; cdr3_aa: ASSRVGQGTSEQY
d_call: TRBD1; v_call: TRBV5-6; clone_size: .; j_call: TRBJ2-1; cdr3_aa: ASSWDSLNEQF
d_call: .; v_call: TRBV27; clone_size: .; j_call: TRBJ2-1; cdr3_aa: ASGRWGNEQF
d_call: .; v_call: TRBV11-2; clone_size: .; j_call: TRBJ2-7; cdr3_aa: ASSVRRGTVTYEQY
d_call: TRBD2; v_call: TRBV5-1; clone_size: .; j_call: TRBJ2-3; cdr3_aa: ASSLELAGGADTQY
d_call: TRBD1; v_call: TRBV27; clone_size: .; j_call: TRBJ2-6; cdr3_aa: ASSPGQGAPGANVLT
d_call: TRBD1; v_call: TRBV6-1; clone_size: few; j_call: TRBJ2-1; cdr3_aa: ASSEALYGTGAYNEQF
d_call: TRBD1; v_call: TRBV10-2; clone_size: .; j_call: TRBJ2-1; cdr3_aa: ATGTGDPPSYNEQF
d_call: .; v_call: TRBV6-1; clone_size: .; j_call: TRBJ2-7; cdr3_aa: ASSDPLPEQY
d_call: .; v_call: TRBV27; clone_size: .; j_call: TRBJ1-6; cdr3_aa: ASSFGTSKNSPLH
d_call: TRBD1; v_call: TRBV7-2; clone_size: .; j_call: TRBJ1-2; cdr3_aa: ASSSMTGSNYGYT
d_call: .; v_call: TRBV29-1; clone_size: .; j_call: TRBJ2-7; cdr3_aa: SVESGSSYEQY
d_call: .; v_call: TRBV5-4; clone_size: .; j_call: TRBJ1-4; cdr3_aa: ASSDSGGPTNEKLF
d_call: TRBD2; v_call: TRBV27; clone_size: .; j_call: TRBJ2-7; cdr3_aa: ASSLASGYEQY
d_call: .; v_call: TRBV5-1; clone_size: few; j_call: TRBJ2-3; cdr3_aa: ASRSKIGSGSLMGTDTQY
d_call: TRBD1; v_call: TRBV29-1; clone_size: .; j_call: TRBJ1-4; cdr3_aa: SVDQGAEEKLF
d_call: .; v_call: TRBV4-1; clone_size: few; j_call: TRBJ2-1; cdr3_aa: ASSQDELQRYNEQF
d_call: TRBD1; v_call: TRBV5-6; clone_size: .; j_call: TRBJ1-2; cdr3_aa: ASSSDRGHGYT
d_call: .; v_call: TRBV4-1; clone_size: .; j_call: TRBJ1-5; cdr3_aa: ASSQVGALGQPQH
d_call: TRBD1; v_call: TRBV27; clone_size: .; j_call: TRBJ2-7; cdr3_aa: ASSLTRTGTTYEQY
d_call: TRBD2; v_call: TRBV9; clone_size: .; j_call: TRBJ2-5; cdr3_aa: ASSPRGSGGLQETQY
d_call: .; v_call: TRBV11-2; clone_size: .; j_call: TRBJ2-1; cdr3_aa: ASSLHPGESYNEQF
d_call: TRBD2; v_call: TRBV3-1/TRBV3-2; clone_size: .; j_call: TRBJ2-1; cdr3_aa: ASSQGSGGAGLEQF
d_call: .; v_call: TRBV5-1; clone_size: few; j_call: TRBJ1-2; cdr3_aa: ASSLHGQSNSRGYT
d_call: .; v_call: TRBV19; clone_size: .; j_call: TRBJ2-7; cdr3_aa: ASSPGGTAAYEQY
d_call: TRBD2; v_call: TRBV4-1; clone_size: few; j_call: TRBJ2-7; cdr3_aa: ASSQAPTSGPYEQY